This TCR beta chain originates from a study of persistence of HIV-infected CD4 T cells. Study background: Donors were ART-treated; their CMV- and Gag-responding CD4+ T cells were isolated. Two participants gave one leukapheresis sample; others gave up to roughly 180 mL blood repeatedly.

CDR1 and CDR2 (germline): SGHDT, YYEEEE. V gave up 0 bases and J gave up 0 bases, with 7 bases separating them. The CDR3 is made up of 16 amino acids. The libraries were made with immunoSEQ version 4 in survey mode. Genomic DNA was diluted to about 9.4 ng/uL, up to 1 ug per sample. Sequencing used immunoSEQ multiplex PCR; TCRdb keeps in-frame clones, though not all of them. This sample has roughly 32,000 clones; about four fifths occur once, and the top ten carry 18%. Cells were stimulated with overlapping HIV-1 Gag 15-mer peptides. Memory cells lacking CD40L and CD69 with high CD45RO were sorted. Stimulated PBMCs had first been depleted of CD8+ T cells. About this clone itself: Antigen specificity is unknown.

Sequenced here: CD4+ T cells sorted from PBMCs after roughly 19-hour stimulation, sampled from a patient who received antiretroviral therapy. This clonotype was obtained from an adult woman with HIV who was CMV-seropositive. V and J are TRBV5-6 and TRBJ2-6, with D unresolved. CDR3 nucleotide sequence: TGTGCCAGCAGCTTGGTCATTCTCTCTGGGGCCAACGTCCTGACTTTC. This codes for CASSLVILSGANVLTF.